This entry lists 10 T cell receptor beta chains sequenced from one sample in a study of blood T cell repertoires in COVID-19. Some clones are missing from TCRdb's copy, which holds only in-frame ones; the method was immunoSEQ multiplex PCR. The top ten hold roughly 8% of the sample, which has approximately 500,000 clones, less than 90% seen once. The sequenced sample consisted of peripheral blood. Receptor source: a woman in her forties or fifties with COVID-19, enrolled during active disease.

This clone showed up just a few times. V usage is TRBV2 and J usage is TRBJ1-4; 7 bases fit TRBD1. The V and J ends lost 4 bases and 2 bases, in that order; junction bases with no gene match: 4. Germline lookup yields CDR1 SNHLY and CDR2 FYNNEI. The length of the CDR3 is 15 residues. CDR3 loop: CASSGNRGTNEKLFF. DNA of the CDR3: TGTGCCAGCAGTGGTAACAGGGGCACTAATGAAAAACTGTTTTTT.

This sequence joins TRBV19 and TRBJ1-1; a possible D gene is TRBD1 (5 bases). The CDR3 covers 17 residues. Germline V CDR1 and CDR2: LNHDA, SQIVND (reference sequence). Trimming took off 4 bases at V and 2 bases at J, with 20 bases between the two ends. CDR3 protein: CASSSITTDTRNTEAFF. The CDR3 DNA is TGTGCCAGTAGTAGTATAACTACGGACACGCGAAACACTGAAGCTTTCTTT.

V is TRBV5-1 and J is TRBJ2-5; 8 positions match TRBD1. The V gene's germline CDR1 is SGHRS and CDR2 YFSETQ. The CDR3 has 13 residues. Trimming took 5 bases from V and 5 from J; bases not matched to a gene: 5. The CDR3 DNA is TGCGCCAGCAGTTCGGGACAGGTGGAGACCCAGTACTTC. It specifies CASSSGQVETQYF.

The V gene is TRBV6-5, the J gene TRBJ2-1; D may be TRBD1 (5 bases). In germline, CDR1 is MNHEY, CDR2 SVGAGI. Trimming shortened V by 2 bases and J by 7 bases, and 12 bases separated the two germline ends. The CDR3 covers 14 residues. As DNA, the CDR3 is TGTGCCAGCAGTTACGGGGCCGAGACGAATGAGCAGTTCTTC. Its protein is CASSYGAETNEQFF.

The rearrangement joins TRBV5-1 to TRBJ2-1; 10 bases agree with TRBD2. The CDR3 totals 17 residues. Germline V gene sequence: CDR1 SGHRS, CDR2 YFSETQ. V shed 4 bases and J 4 bases; nucleotides not matched to a gene: 11. The CDR3 DNA follows: TGCGCCAGCAGCACGCTAGCGGGGGCGACCTCATACAATGAGCAGTTCTTC. Translation: CASSTLAGATSYNEQFF.

The gene calls are TRBV3-1 (or the pseudogene TRBV3-2) and TRBJ1-3, with D unclear. V dropped 1 base and J dropped 3 bases, with 10 bases sitting between them. Germline V lookup: CDR1 LGHDT, CDR2 YNNKEL (reference sequence). The CDR3 has 15 residues. The CDR3 DNA reads TGTGCCAGCAGCCAAGTGGCCGGGGTTGGAAACACCATATATTTT. This codes for CASSQVAGVGNTIYF.

This chain uses TRBV9 with TRBJ1-1, with D perhaps TRBD1 (5 bases). The CDR3 is 14 residues long. The V gene lost 4 bases and the J gene lost 1 base, with 11 bases spanning the gap. Germline V gene lookup returns CDR1 SGDLS and CDR2 YYNGEE. The CDR3 DNA follows: TGTGCCAGCAGCTCGACAGTTACGAACACTGAAGCTTTCTTT. Protein product: CASSSTVTNTEAFF.

The V and J genes are TRBV3-1 (or the pseudogene TRBV3-2) and TRBJ2-5; possible D gene TRBD2, 6 bases. V lost 1 base and J 7 bases, leaving 13 bases between the germline ends. There are 14 residues in the CDR3. Germline V gives CDR1 LGHDT, CDR2 YNNKEL (reference sequence). The CDR3: CASSQGTGGATQYF. The CDR3 DNA reads as TGTGCCAGCAGCCAAGGTACCGGCGGGGCGACCCAGTACTTC.

Worth noting for this clone: The sample contains more than one DNA sequence encoding this CDR3. The rearrangement joins TRBV7-2 to TRBJ1-2; perhaps TRBD1 as D (6 bases). Germline lookup yields CDR1 SGHTA and CDR2 FQGNSA. This CDR3 is 18 amino acids long. Trimming shortened V by 7 bases and J by 4 bases, and 28 bases separated the two germline ends. This CDR3 is CASTPWGGLGGVSYGYTF. The CDR3 DNA reads TGTGCCAGCACCCCCTGGGGGGGGCTCGGGGGCGTTAGCTATGGCTACACCTTC.

This chain joins TRBV10-1 and TRBJ1-1; D is uncertain. Deletions cut 4 bases from V and 2 bases from J, with 8 bases between. CDR1 is WNHNN, CDR2 SYGVQD, per germline (reference sequence). CDR3 size: 13 residues. This chain's CDR3 is CASSVGTNTEAFF. In nucleotides, the CDR3 is TGCGCCAGCAGTGTCGGTACCAACACTGAAGCTTTCTTT.